The T cell receptor beta chain under discussion was sequenced for a study of cytomegalovirus exposure and HLA in healthy donors. It was with 60 Vbeta and 13 Jbeta primers that the PCR ran. Profiling relied on immunoSEQ multiplex PCR, and the TCRdb table lists in-frame clones only, not all of them. This listing includes 60,000 to 85,000 clones. In the case of this clone: This same CDR3 is encoded by further DNA sequences in the sample.

Germline V gene sequence: CDR1 LNHDA, CDR2 SQIVND (reference sequence). The CDR3 covers 18 residues. V lost 11 bases and J lost 0; bases outside the gene matches: 20. This rearrangement joins TRBV19 to TRBJ2-3, with 7 bases lining up with TRBD2. Input material: PBMCs. The sequence was collected from a man in his fifties in good health and CMV-seropositive. CDR3 loop: CAQSKLEGLAVSTDTQYF. DNA of the CDR3: TGTGCCCAGAGCAAGTTGGAGGGTCTAGCGGTTAGCACAGATACGCAGTATTTT.